The 21 T cell receptor beta chains below all came from one sample that was sequenced in a study of T-cell memory formation after mild COVID-19. TCRdb re-analysed the 5' RACE reads in MiXCR, keeping a single row per CDR3 protein. The sample lists around 530,000 distinct CDR3 sequences, roughly 20% occurring once. Sequencing was carried out using PBMCs or a T cell subset sorted from them (not recorded which). These receptors originate from an adult woman who had mild COVID-19 (a few samples of this study predate the infection). Cell type and time point are not known.

This chain links TRBV28 with TRBJ2-1; 8 bases are a match to TRBD2. There are 16 residues in the CDR3. V dropped 1 base and J dropped 1; count of bases not matched to a gene: 3. Germline CDR1 reads MDHEN; CDR2 reads SYDVKM. The CDR3 sequence: CASSLSLAGSYNEQFF. CDR3 sequence (DNA): TGTGCCAGCAGTTTATCCCTAGCGGGTTCCTACAATGAGCAGTTCTTC.

The chain couples TRBV12-3 or TRBV12-4 to TRBJ1-1, with D perhaps matching TRBD1 (5 bases). V was pared by 6 bases and J by 3 bases, with 11 bases between. This CDR3 comprises 13 residues. CDR3 residues: CASRTGHDTEAFF. The CDR3 DNA follows: TGTGCCAGCAGGACTGGACACGACACTGAAGCTTTCTTT.

The chain carries TRBV20-1 and TRBJ2-7; tentatively, D is TRBD2 (6 bases). V lost 5 bases and J 6 bases, leaving 20 bases between the germline ends. Looked up from germline, CDR1 is DFQATT and CDR2 is SNEGSKA (reference sequence). This CDR3 is built from 14 residues. The CDR3 protein is CSAPRRLGASEQYF. CDR3 nucleotide sequence: TGCAGTGCTCCACGACGACTAGGTGCTAGCGAGCAGTACTTC.

In its sample, this clonotype was seen many times. V is TRBV5-6 and J is TRBJ2-7; 8 bases line up with TRBD2. The CDR3 spans 17 residues. Germline V gene lookup returns CDR1 SGHDT and CDR2 YYEEEE. The V segment lost 0 bases and the J segment 5 bases; nucleotides outside the gene matches: 13. The CDR3 DNA sequence: TGTGCCAGCAGCTTGGATGGTAGCGGGGTGTCGTGGAACGAGCAGTACTTC. It specifies CASSLDGSGVSWNEQYF. Together with reference TRBV5-6 and TRBJ2-7, the CDR3 gives the full variable domain: DAGVTQSPTHLIKTRGQQVTLRCSPKSGHDTVSWYQQALGQGPQFIFQYYEEEERQRGNFPDRFSGHQFPNYSSELNVNALLLGDSALYLCASSLDGSGVSWNEQYFGPGTRLTVT.

This clonotype was observed a few times. The V and J genes are TRBV20-1 and TRBJ2-7; D is possibly TRBD1 (6 bases). CDR3 length: 14 amino acids. The ends were cut back, 5 bases at V and 2 bases at J, with 16 bases in the middle. Germline-derived CDR1 and CDR2 are DFQATT and SNEGSKA (reference sequence). DNA for the CDR3: TGCAGTGCTTCTTACCCGGACAGCCCCTACGAGCAGTACTTC. Translating gives CSASYPDSPYEQYF.

On this clonotype itself: One end of the junction varies from germline; a read error may be responsible. V usage is TRBV7-3 and J usage is TRBJ2-3, with 15 positions matching TRBD2. The CDR3 runs 19 residues. CDR1 is SGHTA and CDR2 is FQGTGA in the germline V gene. The CDR3 bases are TGTGCCAGCATCTTACTAGGGAGGACTAGCGGGAGGGGAACAGATACGCAGTATTTT. Translated: CASILLGRTSGRGTDTQYF.

A few counts support this clonotype. This chain links TRBV6-2 or TRBV6-3 with TRBJ2-1; 7 nucleotides align to TRBD2. Losses at the gene ends were 7 bases for V and 6 bases for J; bases not matched to a gene: 18. The CDR3 has 17 residues. The germline gives CDR1 MNHEY, CDR2 SVGEGT. Written as DNA, the CDR3 is TGTGCCAGCAAAAACGCGAAGTCGGGAGGCCCCTTCAATGAGCAGTTCTTC. It encodes CASKNAKSGGPFNEQFF.

The chain uses TRBV20-1 and TRBJ2-2; TRBD1 aligns across 9 bases. The germline CDR1 and CDR2 sequences are DFQATT and SNEGSKA (reference sequence). V lost 6 bases and J lost 7; bases outside the gene matches: 9. This CDR3 is built from 14 residues. The CDR3 DNA follows: TGCAGTGCGACAAACAGGGGGCGCGGCGGGGAGCTGTTTTTT. Its translation is CSATNRGRGGELFF.

This rearrangement joins TRBV5-1 to TRBJ2-3, with a tentative D call TRBD2 (7 bases). Germline V lookup: CDR1 SGHRS, CDR2 YFSETQ. The CDR3 runs to 16 residues. V lost 0 bases and J 1 base, leaving 12 bases between the germline ends. This CDR3 reads CASSLGVGGRTDTQYF. The CDR3 bases are TGCGCCAGCAGCTTGGGGGTCGGGGGGCGCACAGATACGCAGTATTTT.

The chain combines TRBV7-9 with TRBJ2-1; 15 bases line up with TRBD2. Per the germline V gene, CDR1 is SEHNR and CDR2 is FQNEAQ (reference sequence). CDR3 length: 17 residues. Trimming took 5 bases from V and 7 from J; bases not matched to a gene: 9. DNA for the CDR3: TGTGCCAGCAGCGCAGGACTAGCGGGAGGGCTTGGGAATGAGCAGTTCTTC. This sequence encodes CASSAGLAGGLGNEQFF.

V is TRBV9 and J is TRBJ2-7, with TRBD2 identical over 7 bases. The CDR3 is 14 residues long. From germline, CDR1 is SGDLS and CDR2 YYNGEE. V was clipped by 4 bases and J by 1 base; unmatched bases: 5. The CDR3 loop is CASSPTSASYEQYF. The DNA for the CDR3 is TGTGCCAGCAGCCCTACTAGCGCATCCTACGAGCAGTACTTC.

In its sample, this clonotype was seen a few times. V and J are TRBV11-3 and TRBJ1-2, with D perhaps TRBD1 (5 bases). Germline V gives CDR1 SGHNT, CDR2 YENEEA. The CDR3 runs to 14 residues. V dropped 4 bases and J dropped 5 bases, with 14 bases sitting between them. CDR3 sequence: CASSSLGGSYGYTF. Here the CDR3 DNA reads TGTGCCAGCAGCTCCCTCGGGGGGTCATATGGCTACACCTTC.

This clonotype turned up a few times. This chain joins TRBV2 and TRBJ1-1; D unclear. The V end lost 7 bases, the J end lost 2 bases, and 14 bases lay between the germline ends. Germline loops: CDR1 SNHLY, CDR2 FYNNEI. This CDR3 is 14 amino acids long. The CDR3 DNA sequence: TGTGCCAGCAATCAGGACCGGCTAAACACTGAAGCTTTCTTT. Its translation is CASNQDRLNTEAFF.

This clonotype appeared a single time. The chain couples TRBV7-9 to TRBJ2-1; 12 bases are shared with TRBD2. Trimming at V came to 2 bases and at J to 13 bases, leaving 9 bases not matched to a gene. From germline, CDR1 is SEHNR and CDR2 FQNEAQ (reference sequence). The CDR3 totals 15 residues. CDR3 loop: CASSLYLAGGHYQFF. The CDR3 DNA reads TGTGCCAGCAGCTTATACCTAGCGGGAGGGCATTATCAGTTCTTC.

This clonotype was seen only a few times. The chain joins TRBV7-7 to TRBJ2-2; D is undetermined. Between the trimmed V and J ends, which lost 4 bases and 5 bases, there was a span of 8 bases. The CDR3 has 13 residues. CDR1 and CDR2 from the germline V gene are SSHAT and FNYEAQ (reference sequence). This CDR3 is CASSYGHTGELFF. CDR3 sequence (DNA): TGTGCCAGCAGCTACGGGCATACCGGGGAGCTGTTTTTT.

V and J are TRBV5-1 and TRBJ2-5, with D hard to call. The germline V and J ends were trimmed by 0 bases and 4 bases, with 10 bases remaining between them. The CDR3 runs to 14 residues. The germline V gene has CDR1 SGHRS and CDR2 YFSETQ. The CDR3 coding sequence is TGCGCCAGCAGCTTGGTAGCCCCCTCAGAGACCCAGTACTTC. It specifies CASSLVAPSETQYF. The variable domain in full, completed from reference TRBV5-1 and TRBJ2-5, reads KAGVTQTPRYLIKTRGQQVTLSCSPISGHRSVSWYQQTPGQGLQFLFEYFSETQRNKGNFPGRFSGRQFSNSRSEMNVSTLELGDSALYLCASSLVAPSETQYFGPGTRLLVL.

A single count supports this clonotype. The chain uses TRBV5-1 and TRBJ1-6, with D possibly matching TRBD1 (5 bases). Trimming cost V 4 bases and J 7 bases, with 15 bases left between them. The CDR3 totals 15 residues. CDR1 and CDR2 from the germline V gene are SGHRS and YFSETQ. In DNA form, the CDR3 reads TGCGCCAGCAGCACGCGGCTGACAGAGAATTCACCCCTCCACTTT. This translates into CASSTRLTENSPLHF.

This rearrangement joins TRBV18 to TRBJ1-2; the D is unclear. The germline CDR1 and CDR2 sequences are KGHSH and LQKENI. The CDR3 is made up of 15 amino acids. Trimming shortened V by 0 bases and J by 3 bases, and 11 bases separated the two germline ends. The CDR3 bases are TGTGCCAGCTCACCACCGTCACAGACTTACTATGGCTACACCTTC. Residues: CASSPPSQTYYGYTF.

Here the CDR3 DNA reads TGCAGTGCTCACGGACAGGGAACTCAGCCCCAGCATTTT. As protein: CSAHGQGTQPQHF. The chain has TRBV20-1 and TRBJ1-5, with 8 bases lining up with TRBD1. CDR3 length: 13 residues. Germline V gene sequence: CDR1 DFQATT, CDR2 SNEGSKA (reference sequence). V trimming: 5 bases; J trimming: 6 bases; junction bases outside the gene matches: 6.

In its sample, this clonotype was seen a few times. V and J are TRBV24-1 and TRBJ2-5; a weak D match, TRBD1 (6 bases). V was pared by 9 bases and J by 3 bases, with 16 bases between. Germline V lookup: CDR1 KGHDR, CDR2 SFDVKD. This CDR3 spans 14 amino acids. In DNA, the CDR3 is TGTGCCACCGCCTCTGTGGGGGCCGAAGAGACCCAGTACTTC. As protein: CATASVGAEETQYF.

This clonotype was seen a handful of times. This chain uses TRBV7-9 with TRBJ2-1, with D perhaps given as TRBD1 or TRBD2 (6 bases each). CDR3 size: 18 residues. Germline values: CDR1 SEHNR, CDR2 FQNEAQ (reference sequence). The V end lost 0 bases, the J end lost 4 bases, and 19 bases lay between the germline ends. The CDR3 sequence: CASSLAQGGGGRYNEQFF. The CDR3 DNA is TGTGCCAGCAGCTTAGCGCAGGGCGGAGGGGGTCGGTACAATGAGCAGTTCTTC.